The sequence of this TCR beta chain was determined in a study of Ad26.COV2.S vaccination and SARS-CoV-2 variants. Across the whole study: Ad26.COV2.S given intramuscularly, once or twice 56 days apart.

The treatment was: roughly 19 received Ad26.COV2.S at low or high dose, single or two shots; 5 received placebo; per-sample allocation not given. At day 63 after the first vaccine or placebo injection, samples were drawn. Donor was an adult aged 18-55 years in Boston. The table came from immunoSEQ multiplex PCR; TCRdb's copy has only in-frame clones and leaves some out. The profile shows a few hundred thousand clones, around 90% of them singletons. V lost 9 bases and J lost 3; bases outside the gene matches: 9. The germline V gene encodes CDR1 MNHEY and CDR2 SVGAGI. The CDR3 runs to 14 residues. This clone was observed a single time.

The chain combines TRBV6-5 with TRBJ2-7; 9 bases are shared with TRBD2. This specimen consisted of peripheral blood, obtained in a trial of Ad26.COV2.S vaccine versus placebo. The clonotype originates from a person between 18 and 65 years old who received the Ad26.COV2.S COVID-19 vaccine or a placebo. The CDR3 DNA is TGTGCCAGACAGACTAGCGGTATACGCTACGAGCAGTACTTC. It specifies CARQTSGIRYEQYF.